Only one count was recorded for the clone carrying this TCR beta chain. The target antigen is unknown. The record originates from a study of blood T cells in healthy people across ages. General observations from the study: Among T cells, TCR beta diversity per million cells dropped roughly linearly as age rose. Diversity estimated from one million T cells was considered an underestimate. More naive CD4+ cells and higher diversity were found in long-lived than in aged donors.

This CDR3 has 13 residues. Germline V lookup: CDR1 LGHNA, CDR2 YSLEER. Trimming removed 4 bases from V and 7 bases from J, with 10 bases in between. Then a second PCR, running roughly 6 to 11 cycles, was carried out with a sample-barcoded 5' primer and a J-beta primer mix. TCRdb re-analysed the 5' RACE reads in MiXCR, keeping a single row per CDR3 protein. This sample yields about 580,000 distinct CDR3 sequences, of which under 55% are seen a single time; roughly 24% belongs to the top ten. Sequencing input: blood. V gene TRBV4-3 combines with J gene TRBJ1-4, with D possibly TRBD1 on 5 matching bases. This clonotype was obtained from a man at least 80 years old in good health. The CDR3 here is CASSPGLGEKLFF. DNA of the CDR3: TGCGCCAGCAGCCCAGGGTTAGGTGAAAAACTGTTTTTT.